Shown below are 4 T cell receptor beta chains from a single sample sequenced in a study of control samples from healthy donors and cancer patients. Repertoires were generated with immunoSEQ multiplex PCR, while TCRdb's copy carries only in-frame clones and drops some. The sample has 100,000 to 150,000 clones; about nine tenths are singletons. The source material was blood. The receptors derive from a woman aged 50 to 60 in good health.

As for this clone: At the DNA level, this CDR3 is encoded by other sequences in the same sample as well. The chain joins TRBV29-1 to TRBJ2-2; 8 nucleotides match TRBD1. The CDR3 is made up of 13 amino acids. Germline lookup yields CDR1 SQVTM and CDR2 ANQGSEA. The V gene end was trimmed by 6 bases and the J gene end by 1 base; junction bases not matched to a gene: 1. The CDR3 nucleotides read TGCAGCGTCGACAGGGGGAACACCGGGGAGCTGTTTTTT. It yields the protein CSVDRGNTGELFF.

The chain combines TRBV7-2 with TRBJ1-2; a weak D match, TRBD1 (5 bases). The CDR3 has 18 amino acids. The V gene's germline CDR1 is SGHTA and CDR2 FQGNSA. V shed 2 bases and J shed 0 bases, with 19 bases lying between them. The CDR3 nucleotides are TGTGCCAGCAGCTTACGACAGCTGGGTGTCAGAGCTAACTATGGCTACACCTTC. Encoded protein: CASSLRQLGVRANYGYTF.

This clone occurred once. This specimen includes other DNA sequences encoding the same CDR3. The chain carries TRBV5-1 and TRBJ2-1, with a weak D call TRBD2 (5 bases). The CDR3 is made up of 17 amino acids. Trimming shortened V by 4 bases and J by 4 bases, and 21 bases separated the two germline ends. Germline lookup yields CDR1 SGHRS and CDR2 YFSETQ. DNA for the CDR3: TGCGCCAGCAGCCTGGAGGAGTCGGCCCGATTTTACAATGAGCAGTTCTTC. This sequence encodes CASSLEESARFYNEQFF.

With respect to this clone: At the DNA level, this CDR3 is encoded by other sequences in the same sample as well. This sequence joins TRBV28 and TRBJ1-1; D remains ambiguous. The CDR3 is 11 residues long. In germline, CDR1 is MDHEN, CDR2 SYDVKM. V lost 6 bases and J lost 1, with 3 bases in between. DNA of the CDR3: TGTGCCAGCAGGGGGAACACTGAAGCTTTCTTT. This codes for CASRGNTEAFF.